The 16 T cell receptor beta chains reported below all come from one sample, sequenced in a study of cytomegalovirus exposure and HLA in healthy donors. Profiling relied on immunoSEQ multiplex PCR, and the TCRdb table lists in-frame clones only, not all of them. The sample records approximately 82,000 clones, 90% to 95% being singletons. Input material: PBMCs. The receptors stem from a man aged 18-30 years in good health and CMV-seronegative.

V gene TRBV27 combines with J gene TRBJ2-2; TRBD1 agrees at 7 bases. The ends lost 5 bases at V and 0 bases at J; junction bases unmatched: 6. CDR1 is MNHEY and CDR2 is SMNVEV in the germline V gene (reference sequence). The CDR3 runs to 16 residues. CDR3 sequence: CASSPDRDANTGELFF. As DNA, the CDR3 is TGTGCCAGCAGTCCCGACAGGGACGCGAACACCGGGGAGCTGTTTTTT.

The chain couples TRBV11-2 to TRBJ2-5; maybe TRBD1 (6 bases). Trimming left V 0 bases short and J 1 base short, with 9 bases between. Germline V gene sequence: CDR1 SGHAT, CDR2 FQNNGV. CDR3 size: 15 residues. The CDR3 loop reads CASSLEGDTQETQYF. The CDR3 DNA is TGTGCCAGCAGCTTAGAGGGGGACACCCAAGAGACCCAGTACTTC.

This sequence joins TRBV9 and TRBJ2-3, with 10 bases identical to TRBD1. This CDR3 has 16 residues. The germline V gene has CDR1 SGDLS and CDR2 YYNGEE. Trimming took 3 bases from V and 5 from J; bases not matched to a gene: 9. CDR3 DNA sequence: TGTGCCAGCAGCGGACCTCCGGGACAGGGGAAAGATACGCAGTATTTT. This sequence encodes CASSGPPGQGKDTQYF. The variable domain in full, completed from reference TRBV9 and TRBJ2-3, reads DSGVTQTPKHLITATGQRVTLRCSPRSGDLSVYWYQQSLDQGLQFLIQYYNGEERAKGNILERFSAQQFPDLHSELNLSSLELGDSALYFCASSGPPGQGKDTQYFGPGTRLTVL.

V is TRBV5-3 and J is TRBJ2-1, with 14 bases aligning to TRBD2. TRBV5-3 belongs to the ORF category, with a function that is uncertain. This CDR3 has 22 residues. With 0 bases clipped from V and 7 bases from J, the junction kept 21 bases outside the gene matches. The CDR3 nucleotides are TGTGCCAGAAGCTTGGAGGTGAGGGGGACTAGCGGGAGTATACTACCGGGGAATGAGCAGTTCTTC. Its translation is CARSLEVRGTSGSILPGNEQFF.

The sample holds a few counts of this clone. The chain employs TRBV6-4 and TRBJ2-6, with a possible D match to TRBD1 (5 bases). V was shortened by 2 bases and J by 0 bases, with 5 bases between the two germline ends. The germline gives CDR1 MRHNA, CDR2 SNTAGT. The CDR3 is 15 amino acids. The CDR3 nucleotides read TGTGCCAGCAGTGACGGACACTCTGGGGCCAACGTCCTGACTTTC. It translates to CASSDGHSGANVLTF.

The V and J genes are TRBV6-5 and TRBJ1-1; tentative D call: TRBD1 (5 bases). CDR3 length: 14 amino acids. CDR1 and CDR2 (germline): MNHEY, SVGAGI. Trimming pared 6 bases from V and 5 bases from J, leaving 16 bases between. CDR3 amino acids: CASSLRGGVTEAFF. As DNA, the CDR3 is TGTGCCAGCAGCCTCCGGGGAGGGGTAACTGAAGCTTTCTTT.

This clone is a singleton in its sample. The V call is TRBV6-5, the J call TRBJ2-5; D is uncertain. Germline CDR1 MNHEY, CDR2 SVGAGI. Trimming left V 0 bases short and J 0 bases short, with 5 bases between. The CDR3 runs to 14 residues. DNA for the CDR3: TGTGCCAGCAGTTACTCGAGCTACCAAGAGACCCAGTACTTC. Its translation: CASSYSSYQETQYF.

V gene TRBV2 combines with J gene TRBJ1-4, with a possible D match to TRBD1 (5 bases). The CDR3 has 15 residues. Germline V lookup: CDR1 SNHLY, CDR2 FYNNEI. V lost 9 bases, J lost 2 bases, and 16 bases lay in between. The CDR3 protein is CARNAIQGTNEKLFF. In DNA form, the CDR3 reads TGTGCCAGGAACGCGATCCAGGGTACTAATGAAAAACTGTTTTTT. Drawing the rest from reference TRBV2 and TRBJ1-4, the complete variable domain is EPEVTQTPSHQVTQMGQEVILRCVPISNHLYFYWYRQILGQKVEFLVSFYNNEISEKSEIFDDQFSVERPDGSNFTLKIRSTKLEDSAMYFCARNAIQGTNEKLFFGSGTQLSVL.

The chain recombines TRBV7-2 with TRBJ2-7; the match to TRBD2 covers 14 bases. Germline V CDR1 and CDR2: SGHTA, FQGNSA. The CDR3 spans 14 residues. The trim removed 4 bases at V and 4 bases at J, leaving 0 bases unmatched. The CDR3 DNA is TGTGCCAGCAGCTGGACTAGCGGGGGGTACGAGCAGTACTTC. This translates into CASSWTSGGYEQYF.

This clone was seen a single time. The chain combines TRBV11-3 with TRBJ2-5, with D possibly TRBD1 on 7 matching bases. Germline CDR1 and CDR2: SGHNT and YENEEA. The V end lost 3 bases, the J end lost 5 bases, and 19 bases lay between the germline ends. The CDR3 runs 16 residues. This chain's CDR3 is CASSFPWPAGGETQYF. The CDR3 coding sequence is TGTGCCAGCAGCTTTCCCTGGCCAGCAGGGGGGGAGACCCAGTACTTC.

This chain links TRBV6-6 with TRBJ1-2, with unresolved D. This CDR3 contains 12 residues. Trimming shortened V by 3 bases and J by 8 bases, and 10 bases separated the two germline ends. The germline V gene encodes CDR1 MNHNY and CDR2 SVGAGI (reference sequence). CDR3 amino acids: CASSYLAGGYTF. CDR3 sequence (DNA): TGTGCCAGCAGTTATCTGGCGGGGGGCTACACCTTC.

The chain has TRBV29-1 and TRBJ2-1, with 15 bases lining up with TRBD2. This CDR3 has 18 residues. J was trimmed by 0 bases and V by 6 bases; bases with no gene match: 9. Germline assignment: CDR1 SQVTM and CDR2 ANQGSEA. For the CDR3, the DNA is TGCAGCGTCAAGGGGACTAGCGGGAGGACCAGCTCCTACAATGAGCAGTTCTTC. Its protein product is CSVKGTSGRTSSYNEQFF.

The chain is built from TRBV27 and TRBJ1-4, with D unresolved. There are 15 residues in the CDR3. V was clipped by 5 bases and J by 8 bases, with 18 bases between them. Germline CDR1 reads MNHEY; CDR2 reads SMNVEV (reference sequence). CDR3 in amino acids: CASSPPGVIREKLFF. As DNA, the CDR3 is TGTGCCAGCAGTCCCCCCGGAGTCATAAGGGAAAAACTGTTTTTT.

The rearrangement links TRBV10-3 to TRBJ2-1; the match to TRBD1 covers 7 bases. Germline trimming cut 3 bases from V and 5 bases from J; bases unmatched to any gene: 10. Per the germline V gene, CDR1 is ENHRY and CDR2 is SYGVKD. This CDR3 spans 16 amino acids. CDR3 DNA: TGTGCCATCAGTGAAGGGGACAGTCGGAGGCACAATGAGCAGTTCTTC. It is translated as CAISEGDSRRHNEQFF.

V gene TRBV5-5 combines with J gene TRBJ2-5; D is uncertain. CDR1 and CDR2 from the germline V gene are SGHKS and YYEKEE (reference sequence). The CDR3 has 14 residues. V was shortened by 3 bases and J by 1 base, with 10 bases between the two germline ends. The CDR3 coding sequence is TGTGCCAGCAGCTCACACGCATTCCAAGAGACCCAGTACTTC. Amino acids: CASSSHAFQETQYF.

The chain uses TRBV6-5 and TRBJ1-2; no reliable D call. The CDR3 loop spans 13 amino acids. Germline V gene data show CDR1 as MNHEY and CDR2 as SVGAGI. V lost 6 bases and J lost 2, with 10 bases in between. The CDR3 sequence is CASRPDINYGYTF. DNA for the CDR3: TGTGCCAGCAGGCCCGACATCAACTATGGCTACACCTTC.